One TCR beta chain is described in this entry. This CDR3 has 15 residues. Germline loops: CDR1 SGHAT, CDR2 FQNNGV. V lost 5 bases and J lost 6, with 18 bases in between. This record belongs to a study of blood T cell repertoires in COVID-19. About the research overall: PBMCs, B-cell-depleted T cells, or T cells were the source of the cDNA or gDNA that made up the material.

Recruitment covered about 25 US areas and drew participants whose ages spanned roughly 18 to 90 years. Participants' own reports of clinical history determined their cohort assignment. Recovered Cohort 3 donors showed two negative PCRs, clearance, or symptom resolution. This table comes from immunoSEQ multiplex PCR, and its TCRdb copy is limited to in-frame clones, with some not included. Of around 140,000 clones in the sample, over 70% are singletons; the top ten hold roughly 12%. The genes are TRBV11-2 and TRBJ2-3; D is perhaps TRBD2 (6 bases). The sequence came from a man aged 60-69 years who had recovered from COVID-19. Sequencing input: PBMCs or T cells enriched from blood (not recorded which). The chain's CDR3 is CASSAFISRGDTQYF. The CDR3 bases are TGTGCCAGCAGCGCTTTTATCTCTCGGGGGGATACGCAGTATTTT.